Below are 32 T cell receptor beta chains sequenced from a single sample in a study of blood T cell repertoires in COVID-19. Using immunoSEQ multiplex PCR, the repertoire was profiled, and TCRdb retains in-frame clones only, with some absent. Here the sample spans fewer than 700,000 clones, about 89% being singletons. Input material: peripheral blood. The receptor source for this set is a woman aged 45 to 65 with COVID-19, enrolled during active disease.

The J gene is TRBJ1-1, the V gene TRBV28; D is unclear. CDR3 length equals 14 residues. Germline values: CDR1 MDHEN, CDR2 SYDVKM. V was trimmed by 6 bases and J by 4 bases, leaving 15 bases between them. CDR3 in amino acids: CASSSEVWGTEAFF. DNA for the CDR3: TGTGCCAGCAGCTCGGAGGTTTGGGGCACTGAAGCTTTCTTT. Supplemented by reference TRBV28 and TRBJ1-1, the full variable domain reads DVKVTQSSRYLVKRTGEKVFLECVQDMDHENMFWYRQDPGLGLRLIYFSYDVKMKEKGDIPEGYSVSREKKERFSLILESASTNQTSMYLCASSSEVWGTEAFFGQGTRLTVV.

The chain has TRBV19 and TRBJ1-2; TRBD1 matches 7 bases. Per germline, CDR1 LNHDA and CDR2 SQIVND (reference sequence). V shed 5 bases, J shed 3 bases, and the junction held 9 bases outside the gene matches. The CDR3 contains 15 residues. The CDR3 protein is CASSPQGDGDYGYTF. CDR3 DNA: TGTGCCAGTAGTCCCCAGGGGGACGGAGACTATGGCTACACCTTC.

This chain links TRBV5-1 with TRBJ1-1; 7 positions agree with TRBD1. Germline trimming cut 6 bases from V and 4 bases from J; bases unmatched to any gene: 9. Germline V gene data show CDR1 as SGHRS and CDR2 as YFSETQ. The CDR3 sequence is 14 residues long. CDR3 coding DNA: TGCGCCAGCACCCTTACAGGGGTCGGCACTGAAGCTTTCTTT. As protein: CASTLTGVGTEAFF.

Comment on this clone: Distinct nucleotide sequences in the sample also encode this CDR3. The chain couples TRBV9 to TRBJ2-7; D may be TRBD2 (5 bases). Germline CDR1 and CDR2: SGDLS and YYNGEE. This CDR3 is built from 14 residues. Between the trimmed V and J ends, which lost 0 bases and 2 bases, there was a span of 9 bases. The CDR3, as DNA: TGTGCCAGCAGCGTAGGGTCGGGGACCTACGAGCAGTACTTC. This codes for CASSVGSGTYEQYF.

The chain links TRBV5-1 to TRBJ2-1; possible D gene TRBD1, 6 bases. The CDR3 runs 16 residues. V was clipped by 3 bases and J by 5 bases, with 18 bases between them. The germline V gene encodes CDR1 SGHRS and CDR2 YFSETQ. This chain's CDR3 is CASSWRRWGHDNEQFF. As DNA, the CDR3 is TGCGCCAGCAGCTGGCGTCGTTGGGGGCACGACAATGAGCAGTTCTTC.

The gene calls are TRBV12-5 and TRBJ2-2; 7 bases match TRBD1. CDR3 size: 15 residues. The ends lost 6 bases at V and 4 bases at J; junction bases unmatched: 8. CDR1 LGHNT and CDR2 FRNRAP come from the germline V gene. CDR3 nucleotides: TGTGCTAGTGGCCTCGGGACAGAGAGCACCGGGGAGCTGTTTTTT. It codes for CASGLGTESTGELFF. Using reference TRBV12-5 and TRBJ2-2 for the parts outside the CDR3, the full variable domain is DARVTQTPRHKVTEMGQEVTMRCQPILGHNTVFWYRQTMMQGLELLAYFRNRAPLDDSGMPKDRFSAEMPDATLATLKIQPSEPRDSAVYFCASGLGTESTGELFFGEGSRLTVL.

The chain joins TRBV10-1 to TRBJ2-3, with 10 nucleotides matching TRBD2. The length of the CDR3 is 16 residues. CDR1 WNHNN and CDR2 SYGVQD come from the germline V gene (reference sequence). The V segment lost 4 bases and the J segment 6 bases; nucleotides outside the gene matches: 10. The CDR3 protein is CASSVGSGGASDTQYF. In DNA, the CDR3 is TGCGCCAGCAGTGTTGGGAGCGGGGGGGCCTCCGATACGCAGTATTTT.

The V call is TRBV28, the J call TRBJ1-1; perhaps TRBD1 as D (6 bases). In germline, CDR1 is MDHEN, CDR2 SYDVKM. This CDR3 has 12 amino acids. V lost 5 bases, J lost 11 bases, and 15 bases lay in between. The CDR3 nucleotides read TGTGCCAGCAGTGAACAGGGTGGTGCGGCTTTCTTT. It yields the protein CASSEQGGAAFF.

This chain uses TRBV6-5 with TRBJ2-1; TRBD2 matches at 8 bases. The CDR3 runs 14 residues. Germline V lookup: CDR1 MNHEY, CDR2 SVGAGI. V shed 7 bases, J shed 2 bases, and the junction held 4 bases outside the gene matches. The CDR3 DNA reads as TGTGCCAGCACCCGGGGGGGGGCCTACAATGAGCAGTTCTTC. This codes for CASTRGGAYNEQFF.

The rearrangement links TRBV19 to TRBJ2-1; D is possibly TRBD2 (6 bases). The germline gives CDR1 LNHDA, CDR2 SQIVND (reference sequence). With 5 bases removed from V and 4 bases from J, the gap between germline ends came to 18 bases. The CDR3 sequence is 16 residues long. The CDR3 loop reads CASSVRGTSGYNEQFF. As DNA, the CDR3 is TGTGCCAGTAGTGTCCGCGGGACTTCGGGATACAATGAGCAGTTCTTC. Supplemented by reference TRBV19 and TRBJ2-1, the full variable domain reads DGGITQSPKYLFRKEGQNVTLSCEQNLNHDAMYWYRQDPGQGLRLIYYSQIVNDFQKGDIAEGYSVSREKKESFPLTVTSAQKNPTAFYLCASSVRGTSGYNEQFFGPGTRLTVL.

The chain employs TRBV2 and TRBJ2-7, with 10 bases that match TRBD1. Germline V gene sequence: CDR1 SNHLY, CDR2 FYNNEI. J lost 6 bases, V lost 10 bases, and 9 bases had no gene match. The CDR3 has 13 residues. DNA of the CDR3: TGTGCCACTTCCCGGGACAGGGGAAGCGAGCAGTACTTC. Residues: CATSRDRGSEQYF.

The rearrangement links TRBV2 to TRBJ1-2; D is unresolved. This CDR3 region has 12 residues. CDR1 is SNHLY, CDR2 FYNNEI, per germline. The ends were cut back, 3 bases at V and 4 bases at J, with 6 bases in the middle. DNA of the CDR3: TGTGCCAGCAGTGACTACAGCTATGGCTACACCTTC. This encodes CASSDYSYGYTF.

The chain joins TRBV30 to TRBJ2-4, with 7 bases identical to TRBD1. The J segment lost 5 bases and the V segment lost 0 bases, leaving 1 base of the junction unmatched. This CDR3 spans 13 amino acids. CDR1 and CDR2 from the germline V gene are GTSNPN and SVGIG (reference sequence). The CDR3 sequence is CAWSVQGQNIQYF. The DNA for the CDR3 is TGTGCCTGGAGTGTACAGGGGCAAAACATTCAGTACTTC.

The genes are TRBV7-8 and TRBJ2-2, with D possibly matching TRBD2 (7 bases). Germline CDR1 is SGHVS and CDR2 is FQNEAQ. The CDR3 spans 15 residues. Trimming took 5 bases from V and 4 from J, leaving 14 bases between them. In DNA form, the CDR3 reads TGTGCCAGCAGCCGAGGGGGGGGCCGCACCGGGGAGCTGTTTTTT. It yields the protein CASSRGGGRTGELFF.

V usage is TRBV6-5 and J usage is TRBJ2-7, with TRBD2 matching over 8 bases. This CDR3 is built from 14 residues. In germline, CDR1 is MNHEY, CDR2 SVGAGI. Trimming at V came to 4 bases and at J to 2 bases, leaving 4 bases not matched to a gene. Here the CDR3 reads CASSWSGGPYEQYF. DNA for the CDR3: TGTGCCAGCAGTTGGAGCGGGGGTCCCTACGAGCAGTACTTC.

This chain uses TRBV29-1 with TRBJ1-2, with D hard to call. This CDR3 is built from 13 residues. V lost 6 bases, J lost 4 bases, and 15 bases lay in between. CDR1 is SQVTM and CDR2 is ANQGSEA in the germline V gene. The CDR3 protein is CSVSPGSPYGYTF. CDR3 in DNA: TGCAGCGTGTCTCCGGGAAGTCCCTATGGCTACACCTTC.

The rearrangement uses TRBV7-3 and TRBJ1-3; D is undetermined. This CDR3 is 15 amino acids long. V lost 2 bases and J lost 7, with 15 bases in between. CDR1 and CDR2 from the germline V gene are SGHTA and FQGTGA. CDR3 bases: TGTGCCAGCAGCTTAGGGCCAGATCAGTCGAACACCATATATTTT. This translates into CASSLGPDQSNTIYF.

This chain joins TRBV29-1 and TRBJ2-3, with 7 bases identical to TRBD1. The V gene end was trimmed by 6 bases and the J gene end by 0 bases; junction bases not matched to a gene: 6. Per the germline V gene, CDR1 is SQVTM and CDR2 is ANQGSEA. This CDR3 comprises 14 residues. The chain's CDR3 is CSVVDRLSTDTQYF. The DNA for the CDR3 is TGCAGCGTCGTGGACAGGCTTAGCACAGATACGCAGTATTTT.

Written as DNA, the CDR3 is TGTGCCAGCAGCCTGGCGGGGGGCACAGATACGCAGTATTTT. Its translation: CASSLAGGTDTQYF. This rearrangement joins TRBV5-4 to TRBJ2-3; 7 bases align to TRBD2. Germline trimming cut 4 bases from V and 1 base from J; bases unmatched to any gene: 3. The CDR3 is 14 amino acids. The germline V gene encodes CDR1 SGHNT and CDR2 YYREEE (reference sequence).

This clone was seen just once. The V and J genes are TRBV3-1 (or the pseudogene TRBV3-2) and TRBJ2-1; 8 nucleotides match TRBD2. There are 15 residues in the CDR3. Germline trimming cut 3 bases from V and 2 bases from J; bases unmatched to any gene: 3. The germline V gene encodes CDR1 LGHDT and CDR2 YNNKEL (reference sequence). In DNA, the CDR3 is TGTGCCAGCAGCCAGGCGGGGGGTCCCTACAATGAGCAGTTCTTC. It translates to CASSQAGGPYNEQFF.

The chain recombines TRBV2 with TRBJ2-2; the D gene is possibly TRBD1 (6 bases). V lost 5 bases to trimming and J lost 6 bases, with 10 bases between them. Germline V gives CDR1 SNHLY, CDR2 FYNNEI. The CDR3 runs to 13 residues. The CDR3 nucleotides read TGTGCCAGCAGTCTCAGGGGCGCCGGGGAGCTGTTTTTT. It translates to CASSLRGAGELFF.

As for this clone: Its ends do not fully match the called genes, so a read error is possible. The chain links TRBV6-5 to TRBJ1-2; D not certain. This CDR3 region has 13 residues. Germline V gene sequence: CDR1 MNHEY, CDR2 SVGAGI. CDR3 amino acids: CASTSLGRPRKDF. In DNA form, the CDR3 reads TGTGCCAGCACCTCACTCGGGAGGCCGCGGAAGGACTTC.

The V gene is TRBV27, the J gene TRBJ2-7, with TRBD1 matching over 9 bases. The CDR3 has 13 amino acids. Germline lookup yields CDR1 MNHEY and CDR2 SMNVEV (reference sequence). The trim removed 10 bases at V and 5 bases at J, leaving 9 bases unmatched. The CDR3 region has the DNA TGTGCCACCACCGGGACAGGGAGGGACGAGCAGTACTTC. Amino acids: CATTGTGRDEQYF.

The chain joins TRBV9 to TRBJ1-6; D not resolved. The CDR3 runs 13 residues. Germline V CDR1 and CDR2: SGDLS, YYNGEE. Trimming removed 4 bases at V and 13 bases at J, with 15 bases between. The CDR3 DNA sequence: TGTGCCAGCAGCCAGACCGCGGTGGGTCCCCTCCACTTT. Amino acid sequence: CASSQTAVGPLHF.

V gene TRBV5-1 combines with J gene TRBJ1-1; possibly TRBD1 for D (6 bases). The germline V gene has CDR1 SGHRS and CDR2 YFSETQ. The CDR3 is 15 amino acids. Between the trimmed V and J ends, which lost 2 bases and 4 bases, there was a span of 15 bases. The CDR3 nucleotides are TGCGCCAGCAGCTTTTTTGGCCAGGGGTCCACTGAAGCTTTCTTT. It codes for CASSFFGQGSTEAFF. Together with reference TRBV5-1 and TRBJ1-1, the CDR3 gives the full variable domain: KAGVTQTPRYLIKTRGQQVTLSCSPISGHRSVSWYQQTPGQGLQFLFEYFSETQRNKGNFPGRFSGRQFSNSRSEMNVSTLELGDSALYLCASSFFGQGSTEAFFGQGTRLTVV.

This chain's CDR3 is CASSLCGHLTDTQYF. The DNA of the CDR3 is TGTGCCAGCAGCTTATGCGGTCATCTCACAGATACGCAGTATTTT. The chain uses TRBV11-3 and TRBJ2-3; D not resolved. Trimming stripped 2 bases from V and 2 bases from J, with 11 bases between. Germline-derived CDR1 and CDR2 are SGHNT and YENEEA. The CDR3 totals 15 residues.

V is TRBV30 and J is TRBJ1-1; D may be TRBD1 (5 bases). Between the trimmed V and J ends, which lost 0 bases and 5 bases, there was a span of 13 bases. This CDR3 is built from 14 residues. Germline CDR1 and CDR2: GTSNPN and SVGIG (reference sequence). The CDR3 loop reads CAWSVRGGWTEAFF. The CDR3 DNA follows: TGTGCCTGGAGTGTACGCGGGGGATGGACTGAAGCTTTCTTT.

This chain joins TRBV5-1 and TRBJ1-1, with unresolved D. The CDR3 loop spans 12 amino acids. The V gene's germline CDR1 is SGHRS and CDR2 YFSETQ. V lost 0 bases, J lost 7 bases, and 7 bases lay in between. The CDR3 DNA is TGCGCCAGCAGCTTGGGGCGCGGTGAAGCTTTCTTT. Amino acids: CASSLGRGEAFF.

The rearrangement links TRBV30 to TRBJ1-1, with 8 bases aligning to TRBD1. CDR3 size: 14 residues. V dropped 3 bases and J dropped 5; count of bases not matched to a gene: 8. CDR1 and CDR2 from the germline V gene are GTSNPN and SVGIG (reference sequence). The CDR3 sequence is CAWSTGGVWTEAFF. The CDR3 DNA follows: TGTGCCTGGAGCACAGGGGGGGTCTGGACTGAAGCTTTCTTT.

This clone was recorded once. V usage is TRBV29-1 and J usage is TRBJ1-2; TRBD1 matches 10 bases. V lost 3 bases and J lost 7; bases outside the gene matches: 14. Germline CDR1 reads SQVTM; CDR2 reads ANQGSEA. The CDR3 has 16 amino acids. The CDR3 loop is CSVEATTTGGNAGYTF. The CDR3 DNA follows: TGCAGCGTTGAGGCTACGACGACAGGGGGCAACGCTGGCTACACCTTC.

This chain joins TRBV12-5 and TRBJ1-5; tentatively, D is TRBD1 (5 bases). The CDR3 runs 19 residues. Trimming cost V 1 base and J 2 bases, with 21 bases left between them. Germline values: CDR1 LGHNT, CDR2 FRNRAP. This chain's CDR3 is CASGLGPGGSHVGNQPQHF. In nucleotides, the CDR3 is TGTGCTAGTGGTTTGGGGCCGGGGGGTTCCCATGTTGGCAATCAGCCCCAGCATTTT.

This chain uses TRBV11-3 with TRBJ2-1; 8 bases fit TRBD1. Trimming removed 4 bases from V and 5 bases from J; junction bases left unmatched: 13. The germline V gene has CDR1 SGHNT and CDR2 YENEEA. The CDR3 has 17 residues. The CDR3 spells CASSSFLPGQANNEQFF. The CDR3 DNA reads TGTGCCAGCAGCTCATTTCTTCCGGGACAGGCGAACAATGAGCAGTTCTTC.